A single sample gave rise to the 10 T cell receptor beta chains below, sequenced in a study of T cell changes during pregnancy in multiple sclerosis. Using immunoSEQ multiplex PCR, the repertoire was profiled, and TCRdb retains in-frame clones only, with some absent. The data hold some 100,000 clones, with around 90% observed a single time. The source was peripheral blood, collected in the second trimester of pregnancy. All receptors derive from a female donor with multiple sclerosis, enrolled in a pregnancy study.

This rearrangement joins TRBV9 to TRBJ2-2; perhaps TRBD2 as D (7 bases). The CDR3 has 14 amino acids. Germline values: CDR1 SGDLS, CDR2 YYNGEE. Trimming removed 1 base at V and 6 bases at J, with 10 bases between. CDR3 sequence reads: CASSVKGGAGELFF. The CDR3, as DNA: TGTGCCAGCAGCGTAAAGGGGGGGGCCGGGGAGCTGTTTTTT.

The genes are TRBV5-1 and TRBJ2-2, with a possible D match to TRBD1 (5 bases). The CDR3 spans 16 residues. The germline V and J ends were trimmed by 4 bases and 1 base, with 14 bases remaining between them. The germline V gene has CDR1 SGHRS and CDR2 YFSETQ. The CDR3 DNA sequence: TGCGCCAGCAGCCCAGGGCCCGGCTTGAACACCGGGGAGCTGTTTTTT. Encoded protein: CASSPGPGLNTGELFF.

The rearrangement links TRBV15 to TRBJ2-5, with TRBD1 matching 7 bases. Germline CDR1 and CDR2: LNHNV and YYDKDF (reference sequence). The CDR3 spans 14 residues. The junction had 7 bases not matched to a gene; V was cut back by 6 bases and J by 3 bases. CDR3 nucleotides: TGTGCCACCAGTATAGACAGGGCCAAAGAGACCCAGTACTTC. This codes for CATSIDRAKETQYF.

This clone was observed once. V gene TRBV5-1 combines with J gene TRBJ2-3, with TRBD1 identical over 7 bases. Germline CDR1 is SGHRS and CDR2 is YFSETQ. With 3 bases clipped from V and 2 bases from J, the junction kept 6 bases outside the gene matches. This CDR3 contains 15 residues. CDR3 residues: CASSWDRLITDTQYF. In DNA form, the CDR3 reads TGCGCCAGCAGCTGGGACAGACTTATCACAGATACGCAGTATTTT. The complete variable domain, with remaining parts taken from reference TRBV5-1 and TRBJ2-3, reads KAGVTQTPRYLIKTRGQQVTLSCSPISGHRSVSWYQQTPGQGLQFLFEYFSETQRNKGNFPGRFSGRQFSNSRSEMNVSTLELGDSALYLCASSWDRLITDTQYFGPGTRLTVL.

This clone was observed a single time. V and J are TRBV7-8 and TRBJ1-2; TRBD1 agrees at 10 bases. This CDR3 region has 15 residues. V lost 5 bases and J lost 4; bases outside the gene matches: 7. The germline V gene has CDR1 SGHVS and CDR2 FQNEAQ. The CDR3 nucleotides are TGTGCCAGCAGCGCGGGGACAGGGGCCAGCTATGGCTACACCTTC. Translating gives CASSAGTGASYGYTF.

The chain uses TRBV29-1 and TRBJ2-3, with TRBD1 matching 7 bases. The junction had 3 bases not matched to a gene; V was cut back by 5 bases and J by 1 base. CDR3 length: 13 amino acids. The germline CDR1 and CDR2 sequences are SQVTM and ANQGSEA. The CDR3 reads CSVFTGGTDTQYF. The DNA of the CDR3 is TGCAGCGTTTTCACAGGGGGCACAGATACGCAGTATTTT.

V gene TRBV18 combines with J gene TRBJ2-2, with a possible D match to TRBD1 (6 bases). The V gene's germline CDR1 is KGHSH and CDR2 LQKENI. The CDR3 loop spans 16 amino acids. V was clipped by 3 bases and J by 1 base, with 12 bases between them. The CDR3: CASSPNRAKNTGELFF. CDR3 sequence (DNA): TGTGCCAGCTCACCGAACAGGGCGAAGAACACCGGGGAGCTGTTTTTT.

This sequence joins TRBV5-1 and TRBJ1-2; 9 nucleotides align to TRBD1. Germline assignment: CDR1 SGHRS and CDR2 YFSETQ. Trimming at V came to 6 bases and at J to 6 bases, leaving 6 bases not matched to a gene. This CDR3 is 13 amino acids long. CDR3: CASKKGQGNGYTF. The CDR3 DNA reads TGCGCCAGCAAAAAGGGACAGGGAAATGGCTACACCTTC. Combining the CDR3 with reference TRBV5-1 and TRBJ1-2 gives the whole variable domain KAGVTQTPRYLIKTRGQQVTLSCSPISGHRSVSWYQQTPGQGLQFLFEYFSETQRNKGNFPGRFSGRQFSNSRSEMNVSTLELGDSALYLCASKKGQGNGYTFGSGTRLTVV.

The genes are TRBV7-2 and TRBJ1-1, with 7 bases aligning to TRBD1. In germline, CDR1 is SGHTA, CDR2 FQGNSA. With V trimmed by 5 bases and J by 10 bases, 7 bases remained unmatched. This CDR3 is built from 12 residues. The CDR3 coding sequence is TGTGCCAGCAGCCTGGGACAGCTCACAGCTTTCTTT. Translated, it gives CASSLGQLTAFF.

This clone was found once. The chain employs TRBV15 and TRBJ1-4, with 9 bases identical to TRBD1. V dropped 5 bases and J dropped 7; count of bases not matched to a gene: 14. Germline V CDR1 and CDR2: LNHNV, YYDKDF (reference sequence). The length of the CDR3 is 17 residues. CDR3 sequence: CATSGPWGQGLGEKLFF. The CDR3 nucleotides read TGTGCCACCAGCGGCCCCTGGGGACAGGGTTTGGGTGAAAAACTGTTTTTT.